The sequence of this TCR beta chain was determined in a study of early T cells in non-severe SARS-CoV-2 infection. Trimming took off 6 bases at V and 4 bases at J, with 12 bases between the two ends. The germline V gene encodes CDR1 SGHTA and CDR2 FQGNSA. The CDR3 is made up of 13 amino acids. TCRdb analysed the 5' RACE reads with MiXCR anew, one entry per CDR3 protein. The table has more than 25,000 distinct CDR3 sequences, over 4.5% seen once; the top ten hold approximately 6%. The TCR was taken from an adult who was a healthcare worker with PCR-confirmed SARS-CoV-2 infection or an uninfected control (not recorded which). The chain has TRBV7-2 and TRBJ2-5; D remains unclear. The material was whole blood, obtained at baseline. Written as DNA, the CDR3 is TGTGCCAGCAGGCGACTCCGCGGAGAGACCCAGTACTTC. Amino acid sequence: CASRRLRGETQYF. Full variable domain (outside the CDR3, taken from reference TRBV7-2 and TRBJ2-5): GAGVSQSPSNKVTEKGKDVELRCDPISGHTALYWYRQSLGQGLEFLIYFQGNSAPDKSGLPSDRFSAERTGGSVSTLTIQRTQQEDSAVYLCASRRLRGETQYFGPGTRLLVL.